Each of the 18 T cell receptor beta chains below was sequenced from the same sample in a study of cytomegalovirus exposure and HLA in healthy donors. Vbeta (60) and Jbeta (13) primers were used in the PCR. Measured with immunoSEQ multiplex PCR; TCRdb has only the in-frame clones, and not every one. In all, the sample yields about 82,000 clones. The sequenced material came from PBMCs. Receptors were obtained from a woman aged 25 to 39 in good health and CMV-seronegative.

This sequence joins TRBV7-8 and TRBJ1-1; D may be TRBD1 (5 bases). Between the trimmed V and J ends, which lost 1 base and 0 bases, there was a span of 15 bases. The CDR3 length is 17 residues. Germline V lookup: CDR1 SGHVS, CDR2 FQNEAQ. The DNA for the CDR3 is TGTGCCAGCAGCTTAGACGCAGGACAAGGAATGAACACTGAAGCTTTCTTT. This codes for CASSLDAGQGMNTEAFF.

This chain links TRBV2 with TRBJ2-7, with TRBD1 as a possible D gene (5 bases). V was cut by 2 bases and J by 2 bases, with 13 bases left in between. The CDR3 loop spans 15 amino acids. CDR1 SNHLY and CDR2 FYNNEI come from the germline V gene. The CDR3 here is CASSERRDYTYEQYF. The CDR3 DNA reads TGTGCCAGCAGTGAACGCAGGGATTACACCTACGAGCAGTACTTC. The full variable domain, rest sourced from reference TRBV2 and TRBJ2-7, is EPEVTQTPSHQVTQMGQEVILRCVPISNHLYFYWYRQILGQKVEFLVSFYNNEISEKSEIFDDQFSVERPDGSNFTLKIRSTKLEDSAMYFCASSERRDYTYEQYFGPGTRLTVT.

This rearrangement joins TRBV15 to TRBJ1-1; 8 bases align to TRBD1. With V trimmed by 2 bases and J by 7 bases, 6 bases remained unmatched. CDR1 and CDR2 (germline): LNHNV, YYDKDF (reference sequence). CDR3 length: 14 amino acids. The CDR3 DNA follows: TGTGCCACCAGCAGACAGGGGGCCCTACTTGAAGCTTTCTTT. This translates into CATSRQGALLEAFF.

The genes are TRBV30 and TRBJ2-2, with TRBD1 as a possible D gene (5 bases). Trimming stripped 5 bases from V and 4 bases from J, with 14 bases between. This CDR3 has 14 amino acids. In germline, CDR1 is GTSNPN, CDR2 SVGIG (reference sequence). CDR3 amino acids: CAWESQGFTGELFF. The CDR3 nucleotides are TGTGCCTGGGAGAGTCAGGGATTCACCGGGGAGCTGTTTTTT.

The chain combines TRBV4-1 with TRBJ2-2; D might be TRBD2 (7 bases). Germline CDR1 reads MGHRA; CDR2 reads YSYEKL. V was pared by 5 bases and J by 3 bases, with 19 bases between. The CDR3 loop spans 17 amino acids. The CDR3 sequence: CASSSRGREYDTGELFF. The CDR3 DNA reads TGCGCCAGCAGCTCACGGGGGCGGGAGTATGACACCGGGGAGCTGTTTTTT.

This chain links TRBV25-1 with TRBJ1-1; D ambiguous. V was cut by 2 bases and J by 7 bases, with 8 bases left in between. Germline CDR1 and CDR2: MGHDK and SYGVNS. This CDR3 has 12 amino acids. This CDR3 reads CASSEDGGEAFF. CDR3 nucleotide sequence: TGTGCCAGCAGTGAAGATGGAGGTGAAGCTTTCTTT.

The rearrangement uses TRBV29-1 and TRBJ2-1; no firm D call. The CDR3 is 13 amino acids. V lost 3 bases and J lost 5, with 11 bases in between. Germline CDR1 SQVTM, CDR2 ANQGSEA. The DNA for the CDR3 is TGCAGCGTTGAGTCTGTGTCCGACAATGAGCAGTTCTTC. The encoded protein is CSVESVSDNEQFF.

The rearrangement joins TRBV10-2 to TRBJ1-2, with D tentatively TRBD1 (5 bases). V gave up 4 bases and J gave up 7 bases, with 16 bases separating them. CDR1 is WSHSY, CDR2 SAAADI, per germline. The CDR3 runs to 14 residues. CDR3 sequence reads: CASSGRDLIGGYTF. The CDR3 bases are TGCGCCAGCAGTGGTCGGGACTTGATTGGTGGCTACACCTTC.

The CDR3 loop reads CASSETGNSDEQYF. In DNA, the CDR3 is TGTGCCAGCAGTGAGACAGGGAATAGCGACGAGCAGTACTTC. This rearrangement joins TRBV25-1 to TRBJ2-7, with 7 bases identical to TRBD1. Trimming removed 3 bases from V and 5 bases from J; junction bases left unmatched: 7. This CDR3 has 14 residues. The germline CDR1 and CDR2 sequences are MGHDK and SYGVNS.

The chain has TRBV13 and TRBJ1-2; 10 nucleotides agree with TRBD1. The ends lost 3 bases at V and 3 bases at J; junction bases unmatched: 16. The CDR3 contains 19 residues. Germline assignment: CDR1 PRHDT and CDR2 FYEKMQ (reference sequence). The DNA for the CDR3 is TGTGCCAGCAGCTTGGGCTCCGGGACAGGGGATTTGGGTTACTATGGCTACACCTTC. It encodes CASSLGSGTGDLGYYGYTF.

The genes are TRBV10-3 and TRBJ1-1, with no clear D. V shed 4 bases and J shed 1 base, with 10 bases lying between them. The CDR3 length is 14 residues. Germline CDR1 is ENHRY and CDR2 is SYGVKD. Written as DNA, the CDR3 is TGTGCCATCAGTGTACAGCTGGAGAACACTGAAGCTTTCTTT. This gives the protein CAISVQLENTEAFF.

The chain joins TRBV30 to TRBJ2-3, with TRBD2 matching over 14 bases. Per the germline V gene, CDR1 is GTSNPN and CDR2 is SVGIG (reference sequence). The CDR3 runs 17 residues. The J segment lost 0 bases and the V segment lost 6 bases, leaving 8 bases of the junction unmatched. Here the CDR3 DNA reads TGTGCCTGCCCAGGGACTAGCGGGGGCTCTAGCACAGATACGCAGTATTTT. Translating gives CACPGTSGGSSTDTQYF.

The CDR3: CAWSDGQHQPQHF. Written as DNA, the CDR3 is TGTGCCTGGAGTGATGGACAGCATCAGCCCCAGCATTTT. The V and J genes are TRBV30 and TRBJ1-5; maybe TRBD1 (6 bases). Per germline, CDR1 GTSNPN and CDR2 SVGIG (reference sequence). Trimming cost V 1 base and J 5 bases, with 9 bases left between them. The CDR3 loop spans 13 amino acids.

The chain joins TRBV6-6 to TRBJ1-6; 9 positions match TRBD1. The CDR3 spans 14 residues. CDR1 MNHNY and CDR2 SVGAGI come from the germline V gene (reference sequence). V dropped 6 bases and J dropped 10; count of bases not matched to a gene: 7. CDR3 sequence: CASRKTGGGSPLHF. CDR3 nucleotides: TGTGCCAGCAGAAAGACAGGGGGGGGATCACCCCTCCACTTT.

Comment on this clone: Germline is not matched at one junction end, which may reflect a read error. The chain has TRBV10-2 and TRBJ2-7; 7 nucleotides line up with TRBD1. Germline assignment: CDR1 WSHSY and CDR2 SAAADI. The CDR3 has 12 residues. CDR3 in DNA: TGCGCCACTCGACAGGGTAGTTACGGGCAGTACTTC. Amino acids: CATRQGSYGQYF.

CDR3 sequence: CASSHVSTDTQYF. Written as DNA, the CDR3 is TGTGCCAGCAGCCACGTGAGCACAGATACGCAGTATTTT. The chain has TRBV14 and TRBJ2-3; D gene uncertain. The germline CDR1 and CDR2 sequences are SGHDN and FVKESK. The V gene lost 3 bases and the J gene lost 0 bases, with 4 bases spanning the gap. The CDR3 totals 13 residues.

Here the CDR3 DNA reads TGTGCCAGCAGCTTCGGGACAGGGACGGACACTGAAGCTTTCTTT. Translation: CASSFGTGTDTEAFF. The rearrangement uses TRBV11-1 and TRBJ1-1, with 9 bases aligning to TRBD1. CDR3 length equals 15 residues. J gave up 3 bases and V 3 bases, and 5 bases lay outside the gene matches. Germline V CDR1 and CDR2: SGHAT, FQDESV (reference sequence).

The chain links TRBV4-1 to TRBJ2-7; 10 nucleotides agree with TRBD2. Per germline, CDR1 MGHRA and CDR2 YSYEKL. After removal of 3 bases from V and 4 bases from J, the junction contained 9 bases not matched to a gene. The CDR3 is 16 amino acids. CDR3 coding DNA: TGCGCCAGCAGCCAGATAGGGCATAGCGGGAGGTACGAGCAGTACTTC. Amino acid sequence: CASSQIGHSGRYEQYF.